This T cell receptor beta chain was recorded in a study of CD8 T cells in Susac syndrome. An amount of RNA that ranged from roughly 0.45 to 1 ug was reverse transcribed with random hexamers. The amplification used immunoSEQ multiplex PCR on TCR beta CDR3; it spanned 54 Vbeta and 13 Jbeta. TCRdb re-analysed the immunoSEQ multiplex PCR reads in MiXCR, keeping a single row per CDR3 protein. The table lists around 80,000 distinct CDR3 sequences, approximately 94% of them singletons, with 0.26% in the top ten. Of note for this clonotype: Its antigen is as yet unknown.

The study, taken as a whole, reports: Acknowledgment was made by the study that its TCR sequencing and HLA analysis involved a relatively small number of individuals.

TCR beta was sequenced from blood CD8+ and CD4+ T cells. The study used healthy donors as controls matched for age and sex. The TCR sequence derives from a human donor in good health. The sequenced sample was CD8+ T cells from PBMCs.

The CDR3 sequence is CAWMAGTFKFF. The CDR3 DNA reads as TGTGCCTGGATGGCTGGGACATTTAAGTTCTTC. This chain links TRBV30 with TRBJ2-1, with a possible D match to TRBD1 (6 bases). V lost 4 bases and J lost 14, with 15 bases in between. Per germline, CDR1 GTSNPN and CDR2 SVGIG (reference sequence). There are 11 residues in the CDR3.